These T cell receptor beta chains were read from a single sample in a study of cytomegalovirus exposure and HLA in healthy donors. Clones were read by immunoSEQ multiplex PCR, and TCRdb kept only the in-frame ones, dropping some. The table lists about 190,000 clones, 70% to 75% of them singletons. The sample consisted of PBMCs. These TCRs come from a man aged 30 to 45 in good health and CMV-seropositive. Each CDR3 is given without its conserved first and last residue.

j_call v_call cdr3_aa
TRBJ2-4 TRBV6-1 ASGGAGAKNIQY
TRBJ1-6 TRBV10-3 AIKQGNSPLH
TRBJ2-2 TRBV13 ASSLGTSAAGELF
TRBJ2-3 TRBV5-4 ASSLLAGGLDTQY
TRBJ1-5 TRBV19 ASSSGRGRTQPQH
TRBJ2-1 TRBV18 ASSPNRPPNEQF
TRBJ2-1 TRBV19 ASSPRTSGTYNEQF
TRBJ2-7 TRBV18 ASSPRGAPLEQY
TRBJ2-3 TRBV6-5 ASSEKGGNTQY
TRBJ2-5 TRBV20-1 SAGAGGQAH
. TRBV29-1 SVEAGTIHEQY
TRBJ2-3 TRBV19 ASSIQAGGTDTQY
TRBJ2-5 TRBV7-9 AIGGEETQY
TRBJ1-6 TRBV19 ASSQGYSPLH
TRBJ1-1 TRBV7-2 ASSLGDRLNTEAF
TRBJ2-2 TRBV11-2 ASRLWGQRTGELF
TRBJ2-3 TRBV5-5 ASSLAGLDTQY
TRBJ2-1 TRBV14 ASSQHTNNEQF
TRBJ2-1 TRBV4-3 ASSQGGLAGAYNEQF
TRBJ1-1 TRBV19 ASSRDRGTEAF
TRBJ1-1 TRBV5-1 ASSLAGGARTEAF
TRBJ1-2 TRBV2 ASSPSSSTGTYGYT
TRBJ1-5 TRBV7-2 ASSRTANQPQH
. TRBV6-6 ASSSEAQNTYEQY